The rows below give T cell receptor beta chains drawn from one sample of a study of identical twins. MiXCR was run by TCRdb on the 5' RACE reads, yielding one entry per CDR3 protein. Here the sample spans around 570,000 distinct CDR3 sequences, 9.6% being singletons. The same data also contributed to another study, on yellow fever vaccine responses in identical twins.

Sequences were obtained from PBMCs. The origin of the receptors is a woman aged 18-35 years in good health. The CDR3 runs from the conserved cysteine through the conserved F or W. The order of the fields is clone size, D gene, V gene, J gene, CDR3 DNA, CDR3 protein. The D gene is left open where the match is weak. A row's size may be missing; if present it is once, few, many or a size class.

clone size: NA
D gene: TRBD1
V gene: TRBV2
J gene: TRBJ2-5
CDR3 DNA: TGTGCCAGCAGACAACGGACAGGTCAACAGGAGACCCAGTACTTC
CDR3 protein: CASRQRTGQQETQYF

clone size: many
D gene: NA
V gene: TRBV29-1
J gene: TRBJ1-1
CDR3 DNA: TGCAGCGTCCAACAGCGGCGGGAAAACACTGAAGCTTTCTTT
CDR3 protein: CSVQQRRENTEAFF

clone size: many
D gene: TRBD2
V gene: TRBV6-1
J gene: TRBJ2-1
CDR3 DNA: TGTGCCAGCAGTCTCCTGACTAGCGGGAGGGGTAATGAGCAGTTCTTC
CDR3 protein: CASSLLTSGRGNEQFF

clone size: NA
D gene: NA
V gene: TRBV16
J gene: TRBJ1-4
CDR3 DNA: TGTGCCAGCAGCCAATCCCTCCCCCGGATTAATGAAAAACTGTTTTTT
CDR3 protein: CASSQSLPRINEKLFF

clone size: many
D gene: NA
V gene: TRBV29-1
J gene: TRBJ1-1
CDR3 DNA: TGCAGCGTTGCGGCCGCAACACTAAACACTGAAGCTTTCTTT
CDR3 protein: CSVAAATLNTEAFF

clone size: NA
D gene: NA
V gene: TRBV30
J gene: TRBJ2-7
CDR3 DNA: TGTGCCTGGAGTGTACAACAGATCTACGAGCAGTACTTC
CDR3 protein: CAWSVQQIYEQYF

clone size: NA
D gene: NA
V gene: TRBV27
J gene: TRBJ2-1
CDR3 DNA: TGTGCCAGCAGGCTAGGGCGGATCGGGTACAATGAGCAGTTCTTC
CDR3 protein: CASRLGRIGYNEQFF

clone size: many
D gene: TRBD1
V gene: TRBV5-5
J gene: TRBJ2-3
CDR3 DNA: TGTGCCAGCAGCTCGGGGACAGGCGTCAGCACAGATACGCAGTATTTT
CDR3 protein: CASSSGTGVSTDTQYF

clone size: NA
D gene: TRBD2
V gene: TRBV6-1
J gene: TRBJ2-7
CDR3 DNA: TGTGCCAGCAGTGAAGTGGCGGGAGACCTCTACGAGCAGTACTTC
CDR3 protein: CASSEVAGDLYEQYF

clone size: few
D gene: NA
V gene: TRBV12-3/TRBV12-4
J gene: TRBJ1-1
CDR3 DNA: TGTGCCAGCAGTCCAACGAACACTGAAGCTTTCTTT
CDR3 protein: CASSPTNTEAFF

clone size: NA
D gene: NA
V gene: TRBV29-1
J gene: TRBJ1-1
CDR3 DNA: TGCAGCGTCCAAACATCTGTTGAAGCTTTCTTT
CDR3 protein: CSVQTSVEAFF

clone size: few
D gene: TRBD2
V gene: TRBV7-2
J gene: TRBJ2-7
CDR3 DNA: TGTGCCAGCAGCTTAGTCCCGACTAGCGGAACCTACGAGCAGTACTTC
CDR3 protein: CASSLVPTSGTYEQYF

clone size: many
D gene: NA
V gene: TRBV5-1
J gene: TRBJ2-1
CDR3 DNA: TGCGCCAGCAGCTTGAGTAATGAGCAGTTCTTC
CDR3 protein: CASSLSNEQFF

clone size: few
D gene: NA
V gene: TRBV13
J gene: TRBJ2-2
CDR3 DNA: TGTGCCAGCAGCTTACCCCGACGGGGGACCGGGGAGCTGTTTTTT
CDR3 protein: CASSLPRRGTGELFF

clone size: few
D gene: NA
V gene: TRBV7-2
J gene: TRBJ1-1
CDR3 DNA: TGTGCCAGCAGCCCAACGGGGTTGGCTGAAGCTTTCTTT
CDR3 protein: CASSPTGLAEAFF

clone size: NA
D gene: NA
V gene: TRBV28
J gene: TRBJ2-5
CDR3 DNA: TGTGCCAGCAGTTCTTTTTTGTACCAAGAGACCCAGTACTTC
CDR3 protein: CASSSFLYQETQYF

clone size: few
D gene: TRBD1
V gene: TRBV4-1
J gene: TRBJ2-5
CDR3 DNA: TGCGCCAGCAGCCAAGTGCGACAGGGGGTGGAGACCCAGTACTTC
CDR3 protein: CASSQVRQGVETQYF

clone size: NA
D gene: TRBD1
V gene: TRBV10-3
J gene: TRBJ2-7
CDR3 DNA: TGTGCCACCCTCCCAGGCAGGGGGCCGGACGAGCAGTACTTC
CDR3 protein: CATLPGRGPDEQYF